This T cell receptor (beta chain) was captured in a study of T cells in tuberculosis. General study points: Smaller alpha distances in active tuberculosis partly reflected shorter CDR3-alpha lengths.

Worth noting for this clone: Its antigen is undetermined.

Time point here: new active TB diagnosis, blood taken before or within 7 days of starting treatment. Using immunoSEQ multiplex PCR, the repertoire was profiled, and TCRdb retains in-frame clones only, with some absent. The sample holds some 30,000 clones, about 84% seen once. Germline CDR1 and CDR2: SGHDT and YYEEEE. With V trimmed by 3 bases and J by 3 bases, 10 bases remained unmatched. The length of the CDR3 is 16 residues. The gene calls are TRBV5-6 and TRBJ1-1, with 8 bases that match TRBD1. This sequence originates from an adult with tuberculosis. This specimen consisted of PBMCs, obtained at tuberculosis diagnosis. This CDR3 reads CASSSSQGAKYTEAFF. The DNA for the CDR3 is TGTGCCAGCAGCTCCAGCCAGGGGGCTAAGTACACTGAAGCTTTCTTT.